The entry below gives a single TCR beta chain sequence along with its context. This clonotype came up a few times. This receptor's antigen is unknown. It has no much larger one-base neighbor in the sample; base qualities were not kept. In the germline V gene, CDR1 corresponds to LGHNA and CDR2 to YNFKEQ. The trim is 4 bases for V and 2 bases for J, with a gap of 15 bases between the germline ends. Reading from cysteine to phenylalanine, the CDR3 counts 15 amino acids. Only the CDR3 part of the read is kept: 45 bases, read in frame from the first base. The data derive from a study of T cell repertoires in cytomegalovirus infection (dated by TCRdb to between 2018 and 2020). About the full investigation: Alongside well-studied HLA-B-restricted epitopes, the peptide stimulations were aimed at recently identified HLA-C-restricted CMV epitopes, whose presentation resists viral immunomodulation. Because public TCR beta signatures pointed to carriage of CMV infection together with the matching HLA type, the HLA type of each donor mattered for the analysis. Overall results and qualifications from the work: The ex vivo response was dominated by HLA-C-restricted CMV-specific TCR beta clonotypes, which also provided the single most frequent clonotype in two of eight donors. In both this cohort and an independent cohort of several hundred donors, the cumulative frequency of public TCR beta family members distinguished carriers of CMV infection plus the relevant HLA type.

These reads were obtained on an Illumina HiSeq 1500. The public reads were quality trimmed at Q25 with fastp and then assembled into clones with MiXCR by TCRdb, keeping productive beta chains. Entries are consolidated by CDR3 protein sequence, retaining the most common genes and DNA. This sample has about 340,000 distinct CDR3 sequences in its table, and roughly 28% of those were observed once. Clones ranked in the top ten supply 15% to 20% of the sample. In light of the paper, this sample's treatment or condition label describes: in vitro stimulation with specific CMV peptide epitopes to enrich CMV-specific T cells.

This sequence was found in a human donor in good health (CMV status not recorded). Some clones in this sample may be carry-over from other donors' samples. The source was cultured PBMCs, collected from culture after CMV antigen stimulation. The rearranged chain carries TRBV4-2 and TRBJ2-7; the D gene is perhaps TRBD2, from 6 matching bases. Read as DNA, the sequence is TGTGCCAGCAGCCCCGGGATAGCGGACCCCTACGAGCAGTACTTC. This is translated as CASSPGIADPYEQYF.